Reported below is one TCR beta chain. The repertoire was sequenced with immunoSEQ multiplex PCR; TCRdb's copy has only in-frame clones and lacks some. The sample has tens of thousands of clones, roughly 94% seen once. This sample is part of a study of technical replicates of blood from a few donors. The CDR3 contains 14 residues. Trimming removed 4 bases at V and 3 bases at J, with 12 bases between. Germline V lookup: CDR1 MNHEY, CDR2 SVGAGI. This TCR was sampled from a human donor in good health. Material for sequencing was T cells isolated from PBMCs. This rearrangement joins TRBV6-5 to TRBJ2-5; D might be TRBD1 (6 bases). This CDR3 is CASSSPGQKETQYF. As DNA, the CDR3 is TGTGCCAGCAGTTCCCCGGGACAAAAAGAGACCCAGTACTTC.